This TCR beta chain originates from a study of T cells after posttransplantation cyclophosphamide. Busulfan-fludarabine conditioning, marrow transplant, and cyclophosphamide on days +3 and +4 were administered. Assay used: immunoSEQ multiplex PCR; TCRdb lists only in-frame clones, some missing. The table has some 10,000 clones, more than 80% seen once; the top ten hold approximately 5.6%. A note on this clone: Its specificity is not known.

General observations from the study: Tissue-infiltrating T cells from skin or gut overlapped little with blood T cells. Later post-transplant blood repertoires were often dominated by donor CD8+ memory clones. Recipient CMV seropositivity and CMV reactivation strongly tracked TRB clonality.

From germline, CDR1 is LNHDA and CDR2 SQIVND (reference sequence). V gave up 3 bases and J gave up 8 bases, with 10 bases separating them. This CDR3 contains 12 residues. This chain links TRBV19 with TRBJ1-2, with D hard to call. The sequencing here drew on PBMCs, taken after allogeneic stem cell transplant with posttransplant cyclophosphamide. This clonotype was obtained from a female patient aged 50-65 years who received an allogeneic stem cell transplant from a related donor, was CMV-positive, and had no GVHD. T cells may partly derive from the graft donor. The CDR3 region is CASSMRVGGYTF. For the CDR3, the DNA is TGTGCCAGTAGTATGAGGGTCGGAGGCTACACCTTC.